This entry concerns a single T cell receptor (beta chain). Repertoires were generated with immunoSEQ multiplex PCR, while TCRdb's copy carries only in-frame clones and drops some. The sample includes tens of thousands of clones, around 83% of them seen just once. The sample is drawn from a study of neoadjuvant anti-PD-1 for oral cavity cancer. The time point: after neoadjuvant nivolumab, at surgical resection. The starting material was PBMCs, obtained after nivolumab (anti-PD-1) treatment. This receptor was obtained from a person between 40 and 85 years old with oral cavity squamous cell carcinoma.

The CDR3 reads CASRPGGGGIQYF. CDR3 nucleotide sequence: TGTGCCAGCAGGCCGGGGGGGGGAGGCATTCAGTACTTC. The chain couples TRBV2 to TRBJ2-4; 8 bases line up with TRBD2. Germline CDR1 is SNHLY and CDR2 is FYNNEI. V dropped 6 bases and J dropped 9; count of bases not matched to a gene: 7. The CDR3 sequence is 13 residues long.